One sample yielded the 5 T cell receptor beta chains listed below, sequenced in a study of CD8 T cells in Susac syndrome. RNA amounts of roughly 0.5 to 1 ug underwent reverse transcription with random hexamers. In TCRdb, the immunoSEQ multiplex PCR reads were re-called with MiXCR into one record per CDR3 protein. The sample consists of about 250,000 distinct CDR3 sequences, roughly 95% of them appearing once. The sample taken for sequencing was CD4+ T cells from PBMCs. The source of these receptors is a human donor with multiple sclerosis.

The V gene is TRBV4-1, the J gene TRBJ2-4; D is uncertain. In germline, CDR1 is MGHRA, CDR2 YSYEKL. The CDR3 sequence is 15 residues long. The V and J ends lost 4 bases and 0 bases respectively, with 10 bases between them. The CDR3 nucleotides are TGCGCCAGCAGCCCTTTAATTGTAGCCAAAAACATTCAGTACTTC. Translated, it gives CASSPLIVAKNIQYF.

This rearrangement joins TRBV20-1 to TRBJ1-2; 9 bases fit TRBD1. This CDR3 has 14 residues. V lost 5 bases to trimming and J lost 3 bases; unmatched junction nucleotides: 7. Germline lookup yields CDR1 DFQATT and CDR2 SNEGSKA (reference sequence). The CDR3 is CSAVQGANYYGYTF. In DNA, the CDR3 is TGCAGTGCTGTACAGGGGGCGAACTACTATGGCTACACCTTC.

The genes are TRBV5-4 and TRBJ2-1, with D possibly being TRBD2 (8 bases). The V end lost 0 bases, the J end lost 10 bases, and 17 bases lay between the germline ends. Germline V gene data show CDR1 as SGHNT and CDR2 as YYREEE (reference sequence). This CDR3 comprises 15 residues. DNA of the CDR3: TGTGCCAGCAGCTTGGCGGGGGGGAGGGGGCTGGAGCAGTTCTTC. Protein: CASSLAGGRGLEQFF.

This clonotype has just one count. V and J are TRBV6-2 or TRBV6-3 and TRBJ2-7; D unclear. Deletions cut 2 bases from V and 3 bases from J, with 5 bases between. Germline CDR1 reads MNHEY; CDR2 reads SVGEGT. The CDR3 extends over 12 amino acids. CDR3 sequence reads: CASSYTVYEQYF. The CDR3 DNA sequence: TGTGCCAGCAGTTACACGGTCTACGAGCAGTACTTC.

This rearrangement joins TRBV5-1 to TRBJ2-1; the D is unclear. Trimming removed 0 bases from V and 3 bases from J, with 10 bases in between. Germline CDR1 reads SGHRS; CDR2 reads YFSETQ. The CDR3 consists of 15 residues. DNA of the CDR3: TGCGCCAGCAGCTTGGAGTTGGGCAACTACAATGAGCAGTTCTTC. This codes for CASSLELGNYNEQFF.